The clone carrying this TCR beta chain was found once. This record belongs to a study of CD8 T cells in Susac syndrome. RNA was extracted with the RNeasy kit, and a quantity of about 0.45 to 1 ug was reverse transcribed using random hexamers. Across 54 Vbeta and 13 Jbeta, immunoSEQ multiplex PCR amplified TCR beta CDR3. In TCRdb, the immunoSEQ multiplex PCR reads were re-called with MiXCR into one record per CDR3 protein. The repertoire has around 150,000 distinct CDR3 sequences, 90% to 95% of them found once; the top ten carry over 0.1%. The CDR3 runs to 12 residues. CDR1 is DFQATT and CDR2 is SNEGSKA in the germline V gene (reference sequence). Trimming shortened V by 6 bases and J by 3 bases, and 12 bases separated the two germline ends.

The sequenced sample was CD4+ T cells from PBMCs. The chain combines TRBV20-1 with TRBJ2-7; a weak D match, TRBD1 (6 bases). The receptor comes from a human donor with multiple sclerosis. The CDR3 region is CSAKDSGYEQYF. The CDR3 nucleotides are TGCAGTGCCAAGGACAGCGGCTACGAGCAGTACTTC.